A selection of T cell receptor beta chains follows, all from one sample in a study of T cell responses to AZD1222 COVID-19 vaccine. The method was immunoSEQ multiplex PCR; TCRdb's version includes in-frame clones alone and lacks a portion of them. The sample lists more than 95,000 clones, 90% to 95% occurring once. Sample: peripheral blood, taken on day 0 of AZD1222 vaccination. Source of these receptors: an adult in good health. The CDR3 runs from the conserved cysteine through the conserved F or W. A D gene is named only where the DNA matches it firmly. Clone size is shown for a subset of rows, as once, few, many or a class of expanded clone.

>TRBJ1-1|TRBV18|TRBD1|.
CASSPGQGSTEAFF
TGTGCCAGCTCCCCCGGACAGGGGAGCACTGAAGCTTTCTTT
>TRBJ1-3|TRBV5-5|.|.
CASSLGQGLGNTIYF
TGTGCCAGCAGCTTGGGGCAGGGGCTTGGAAACACCATATATTTT
>TRBJ2-1|TRBV19|TRBD2|.
CASSMGLAGGSEQFF
TGTGCCAGTAGTATGGGACTAGCGGGAGGAAGCGAGCAGTTCTTC
>TRBJ2-1|TRBV6-2/TRBV6-3|.|.
CASSYSSPGLSEQFF
TGTGCCAGCAGTTACTCCTCTCCGGGACTCTCTGAGCAGTTCTTC
>TRBJ2-2|TRBV12-3/TRBV12-4|.|.
CASSLGVTGELFF
TGTGCCAGCAGTTTAGGAGTCACCGGGGAGCTGTTTTTT
>TRBJ2-7|TRBV28|.|.
CASRIQGTQYYEQYF
TGTGCCAGCAGGATACAGGGAACCCAATACTACGAGCAGTACTTC
>TRBJ2-1|TRBV7-9|.|.
CASRGGLHNEQFF
TGTGCCAGCAGGGGAGGACTACACAATGAGCAGTTCTTC
>TRBJ2-4|TRBV28|.|.
CASSLVGELAKNIQYF
TGTGCCAGCAGTTTAGTGGGGGAACTAGCCAAAAACATTCAGTACTTC
>TRBJ2-3|TRBV5-1|.|.
CASSLDSASQRDTQYF
TGCGCCAGCAGCTTGGATTCGGCTAGCCAGAGGGATACGCAGTATTTT
>TRBJ2-3|TRBV5-1|TRBD2|.
CASSVREGGDTQYF
TGCGCCAGCAGCGTACGGGAGGGCGGTGATACGCAGTATTTT
>TRBJ2-7|TRBV21-1|.|.
CANGTAANSYEQYF
TGTGCCAATGGGACGGCCGCCAACTCCTACGAGCAGTACTTC
>TRBJ2-7|TRBV3-1/TRBV3-2|TRBD2|.
CASSRPGLAAHEQYF
TGTGCCAGCAGCCGGCCGGGACTAGCGGCTCACGAGCAGTACTTC
>TRBJ2-3|TRBV2|TRBD1|.
CASSQGTGATDTQYF
TGTGCCAGCAGCCAGGGGACAGGGGCAACAGATACGCAGTATTTT
>TRBJ1-1|TRBV7-9|.|once
CASSLIGETEAFF
TGTGCCAGCAGCTTGATAGGGGAAACTGAAGCTTTCTTT
>TRBJ2-1|TRBV7-6|.|.
CASSLAGHNNEQFF
TGTGCCAGCAGCTTAGCCGGGCACAACAATGAGCAGTTCTTC
>TRBJ1-1|TRBV29-1|.|.
CSVERGGVNTEAFF
TGCAGCGTTGAAAGGGGCGGGGTGAACACTGAAGCTTTCTTT
>TRBJ1-2|TRBV19|TRBD1|.
CATSTVQGALHGYTF
TGTGCCACCTCGACCGTACAGGGGGCACTACATGGCTACACCTTC
>TRBJ2-7|TRBV9|TRBD1|.
CASSSRLGQGAEWQYF
TGTGCCAGCAGCTCTCGGTTGGGACAGGGGGCGGAGTGGCAGTACTTC
>TRBJ1-2|TRBV5-5|TRBD1|.
CASSLISTGVGGGYTF
TGTGCCAGCAGCTTGATCTCCACAGGGGTCGGAGGCGGCTACACCTTC
>TRBJ2-3|TRBV14|TRBD2|.
CASSRRLAGGPTDTQYF
TGTGCCAGCAGCCGCCGACTAGCGGGAGGGCCCACAGATACGCAGTATTTT
>TRBJ2-2|TRBV19|.|.
CASSIGGRELFF
TGTGCCAGTAGTATAGGGGGGCGGGAGCTGTTTTTT
>TRBJ2-5|TRBV12-3/TRBV12-4|.|.
CASSFEGRETQYF
TGTGCCAGCAGTTTTGAAGGGCGGGAGACCCAGTACTTC